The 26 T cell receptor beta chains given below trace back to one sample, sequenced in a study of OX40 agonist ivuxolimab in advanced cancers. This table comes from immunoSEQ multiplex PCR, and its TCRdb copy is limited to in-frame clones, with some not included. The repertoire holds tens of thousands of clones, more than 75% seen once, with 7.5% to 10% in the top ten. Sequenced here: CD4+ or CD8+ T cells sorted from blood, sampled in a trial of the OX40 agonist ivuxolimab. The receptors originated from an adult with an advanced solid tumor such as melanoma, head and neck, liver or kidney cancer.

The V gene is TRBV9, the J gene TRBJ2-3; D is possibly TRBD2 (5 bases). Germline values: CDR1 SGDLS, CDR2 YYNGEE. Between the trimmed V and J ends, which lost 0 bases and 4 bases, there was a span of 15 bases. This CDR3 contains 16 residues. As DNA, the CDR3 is TGTGCCAGCAGCGTAGCTACCGCGGGTGCTTCAGATACGCAGTATTTT. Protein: CASSVATAGASDTQYF.

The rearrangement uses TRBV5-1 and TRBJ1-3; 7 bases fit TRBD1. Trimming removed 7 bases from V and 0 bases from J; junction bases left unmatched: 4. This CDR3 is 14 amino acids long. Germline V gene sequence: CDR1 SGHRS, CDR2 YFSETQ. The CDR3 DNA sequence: TGCGCCAGCGGAGGGACAGACTCTGGAAACACCATATATTTT. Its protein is CASGGTDSGNTIYF. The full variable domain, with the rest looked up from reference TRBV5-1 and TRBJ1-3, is KAGVTQTPRYLIKTRGQQVTLSCSPISGHRSVSWYQQTPGQGLQFLFEYFSETQRNKGNFPGRFSGRQFSNSRSEMNVSTLELGDSALYLCASGGTDSGNTIYFGEGSWLTVV.

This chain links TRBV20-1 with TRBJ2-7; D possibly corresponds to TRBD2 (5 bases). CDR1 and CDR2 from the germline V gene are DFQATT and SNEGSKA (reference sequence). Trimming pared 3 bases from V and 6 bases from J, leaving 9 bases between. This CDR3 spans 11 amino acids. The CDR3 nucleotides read TGCAGTGCTAGTCGGGGAAGCGAGCAGTACTTC. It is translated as CSASRGSEQYF.

The DNA for the CDR3 is TGTGCCAGCAGCTTATCCTCCGGGGGGTCGGATGAAAAACTGTTTTTT. Protein sequence: CASSLSSGGSDEKLFF. The J gene is TRBJ1-4, the V gene TRBV11-1; D is possibly TRBD1 (5 bases). The length of the CDR3 is 16 residues. V was clipped by 2 bases and J by 6 bases, with 16 bases between them. Germline V gene data show CDR1 as SGHAT and CDR2 as FQDESV (reference sequence). Full variable domain (remainder filled in from reference TRBV11-1 and TRBJ1-4): EAEVAQSPRYKITEKSQAVAFWCDPISGHATLYWYRQILGQGPELLVQFQDESVVDDSQLPKDRFSAERLKGVDSTLKIQPAELGDSAMYLCASSLSSGGSDEKLFFGSGTQLSVL.

CDR3 nucleotides: TGTGCCAGCAGTAGGACAGGGGACGCGGCTGAAGCTTTCTTT. Its translation: CASSRTGDAAEAFF. The chain is built from TRBV6-5 and TRBJ1-1, with 9 bases matching TRBD1. The V gene end was trimmed by 5 bases and the J gene end by 6 bases; junction bases not matched to a gene: 7. Looked up from germline, CDR1 is MNHEY and CDR2 is SVGAGI. This CDR3 has 14 residues.

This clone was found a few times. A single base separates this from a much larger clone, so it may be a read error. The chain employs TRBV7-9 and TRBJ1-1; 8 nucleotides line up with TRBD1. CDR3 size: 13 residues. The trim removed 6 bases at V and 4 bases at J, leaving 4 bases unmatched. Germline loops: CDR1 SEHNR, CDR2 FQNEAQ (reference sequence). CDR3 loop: CASSQQGGTEAFF. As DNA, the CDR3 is TGTGCCAGCAGTCAACAGGGGGGCACTGAAGCTTTCTTT.

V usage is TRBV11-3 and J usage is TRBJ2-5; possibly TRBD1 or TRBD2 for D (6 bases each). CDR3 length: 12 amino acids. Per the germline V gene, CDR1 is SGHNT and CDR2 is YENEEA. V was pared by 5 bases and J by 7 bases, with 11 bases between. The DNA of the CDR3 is TGTGCCAGCAGCCCCAGGGGAGGGACCCAGTACTTC. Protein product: CASSPRGGTQYF.

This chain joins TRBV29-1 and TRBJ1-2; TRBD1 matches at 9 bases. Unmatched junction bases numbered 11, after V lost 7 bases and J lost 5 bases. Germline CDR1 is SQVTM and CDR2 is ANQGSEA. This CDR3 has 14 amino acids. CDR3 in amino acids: CSAPIRDREYGYTF. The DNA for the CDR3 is TGCAGCGCACCCATAAGGGACAGGGAGTATGGCTACACCTTC.

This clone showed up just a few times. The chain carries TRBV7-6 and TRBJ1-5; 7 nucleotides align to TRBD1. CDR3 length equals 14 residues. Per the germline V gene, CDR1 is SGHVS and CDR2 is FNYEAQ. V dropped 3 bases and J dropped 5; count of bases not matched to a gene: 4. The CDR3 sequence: CASSFPGGYQPQHF. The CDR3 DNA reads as TGTGCCAGCAGCTTCCCAGGGGGTTATCAGCCCCAGCATTTT.

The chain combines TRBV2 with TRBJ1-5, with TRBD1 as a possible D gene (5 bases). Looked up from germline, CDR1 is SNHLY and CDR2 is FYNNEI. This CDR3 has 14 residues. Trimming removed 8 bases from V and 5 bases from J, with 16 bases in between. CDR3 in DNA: TGTGCCAGCTCCCCCCGGACAAAGTATCAGCCCCAGCATTTT. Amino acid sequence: CASSPRTKYQPQHF.

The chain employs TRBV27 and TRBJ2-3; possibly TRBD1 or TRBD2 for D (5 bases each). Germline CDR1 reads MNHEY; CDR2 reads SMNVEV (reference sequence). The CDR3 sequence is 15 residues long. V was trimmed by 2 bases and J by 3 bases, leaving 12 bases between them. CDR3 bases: TGTGCCAGCAGTTTAGGGACCTTAGATACAGATACGCAGTATTTT. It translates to CASSLGTLDTDTQYF.

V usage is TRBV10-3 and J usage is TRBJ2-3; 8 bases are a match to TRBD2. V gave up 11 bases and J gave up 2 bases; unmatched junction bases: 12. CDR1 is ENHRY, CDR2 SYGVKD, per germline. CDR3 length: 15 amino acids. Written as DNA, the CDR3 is TGTGCCGCCGGGGGAACTAGCGGATCCACAGATACGCAGTATTTT. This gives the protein CAAGGTSGSTDTQYF.

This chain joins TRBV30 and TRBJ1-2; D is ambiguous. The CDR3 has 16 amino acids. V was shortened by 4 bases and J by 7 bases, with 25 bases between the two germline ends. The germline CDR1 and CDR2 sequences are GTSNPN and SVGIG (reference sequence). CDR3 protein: CAWTRLGPSSTIGYTF. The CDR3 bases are TGTGCCTGGACCCGTCTAGGGCCCTCCTCAACTATTGGCTACACCTTC.

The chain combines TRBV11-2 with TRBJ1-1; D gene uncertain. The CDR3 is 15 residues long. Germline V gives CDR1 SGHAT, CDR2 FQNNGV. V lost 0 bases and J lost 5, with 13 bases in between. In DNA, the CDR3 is TGTGCCAGCAGCTTAGACCCCGGGATGTGGACTGAAGCTTTCTTT. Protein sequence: CASSLDPGMWTEAFF.

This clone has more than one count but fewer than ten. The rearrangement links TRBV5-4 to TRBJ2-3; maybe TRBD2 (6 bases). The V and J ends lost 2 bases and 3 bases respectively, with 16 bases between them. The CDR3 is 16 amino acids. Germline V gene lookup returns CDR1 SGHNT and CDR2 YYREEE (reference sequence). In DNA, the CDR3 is TGTGCCAGCAGCTTACGTGGGAGGACGGGAACAGATACGCAGTATTTT. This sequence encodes CASSLRGRTGTDTQYF.

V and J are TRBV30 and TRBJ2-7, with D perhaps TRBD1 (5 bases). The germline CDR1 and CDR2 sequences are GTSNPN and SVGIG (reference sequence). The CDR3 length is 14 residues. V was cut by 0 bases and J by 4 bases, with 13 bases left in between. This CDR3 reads CAWSVKGIGYEQYF. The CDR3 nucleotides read TGTGCCTGGAGTGTGAAGGGGATAGGTTACGAGCAGTACTTC.

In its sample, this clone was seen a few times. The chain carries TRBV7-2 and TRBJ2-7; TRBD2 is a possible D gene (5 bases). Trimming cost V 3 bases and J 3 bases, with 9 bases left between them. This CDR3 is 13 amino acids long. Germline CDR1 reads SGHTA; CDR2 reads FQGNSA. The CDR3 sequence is CASSLEVLYEQYF. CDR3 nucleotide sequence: TGTGCCAGCAGCTTGGAGGTTCTCTACGAGCAGTACTTC.

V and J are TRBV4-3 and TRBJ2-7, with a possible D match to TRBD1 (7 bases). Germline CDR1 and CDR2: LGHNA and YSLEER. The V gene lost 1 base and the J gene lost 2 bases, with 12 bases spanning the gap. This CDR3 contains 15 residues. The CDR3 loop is CASSQARGAAYEQYF. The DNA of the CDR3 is TGCGCCAGCAGCCAAGCCAGGGGGGCGGCCTACGAGCAGTACTTC.

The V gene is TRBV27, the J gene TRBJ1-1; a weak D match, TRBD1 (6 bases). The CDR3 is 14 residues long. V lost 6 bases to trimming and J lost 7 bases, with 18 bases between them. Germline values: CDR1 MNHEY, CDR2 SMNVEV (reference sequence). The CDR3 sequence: CASSPIRGYGEAFF. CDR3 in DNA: TGTGCCAGCAGCCCCATCAGGGGTTACGGTGAAGCTTTCTTT.

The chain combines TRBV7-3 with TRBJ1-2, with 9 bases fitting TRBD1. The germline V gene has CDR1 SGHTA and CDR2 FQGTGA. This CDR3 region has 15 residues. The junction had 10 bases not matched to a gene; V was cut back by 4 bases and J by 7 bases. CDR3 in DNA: TGTGCCAGCAGCTCATATGAGGGACAGGGAGTTGGCTACACCTTC. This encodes CASSSYEGQGVGYTF.

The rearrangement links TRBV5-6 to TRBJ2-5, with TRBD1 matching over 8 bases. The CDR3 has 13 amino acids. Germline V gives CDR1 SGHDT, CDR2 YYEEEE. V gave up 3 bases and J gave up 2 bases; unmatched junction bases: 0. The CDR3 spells CASSWTGQETQYF. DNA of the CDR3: TGTGCCAGCAGCTGGACAGGGCAAGAGACCCAGTACTTC.

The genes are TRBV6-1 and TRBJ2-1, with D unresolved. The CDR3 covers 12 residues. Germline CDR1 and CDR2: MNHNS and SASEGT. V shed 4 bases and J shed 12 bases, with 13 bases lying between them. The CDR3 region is CASSVWKVRQFF. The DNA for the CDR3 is TGTGCCAGCAGTGTGTGGAAAGTTAGGCAGTTCTTC.

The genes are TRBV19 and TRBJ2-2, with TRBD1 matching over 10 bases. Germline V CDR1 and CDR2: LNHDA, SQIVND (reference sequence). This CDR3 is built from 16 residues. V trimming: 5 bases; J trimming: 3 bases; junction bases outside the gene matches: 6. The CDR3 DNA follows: TGTGCCAGTAGTCGAAGGGACAGGGGCTACACCGGGGAGCTGTTTTTT. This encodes CASSRRDRGYTGELFF.

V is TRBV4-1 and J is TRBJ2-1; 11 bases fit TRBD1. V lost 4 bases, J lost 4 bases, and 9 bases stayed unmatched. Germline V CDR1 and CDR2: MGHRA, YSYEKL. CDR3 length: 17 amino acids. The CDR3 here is CASSLPGTGGKYNEQFF. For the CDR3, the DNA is TGCGCCAGCAGCCTTCCCGGGACAGGGGGGAAATACAATGAGCAGTTCTTC.

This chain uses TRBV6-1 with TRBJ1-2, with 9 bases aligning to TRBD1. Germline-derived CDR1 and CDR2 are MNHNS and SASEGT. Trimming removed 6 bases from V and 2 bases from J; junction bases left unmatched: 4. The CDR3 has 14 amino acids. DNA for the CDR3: TGTGCCAGCAGACCCGGGACAGGGAACTATGGCTACACCTTC. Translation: CASRPGTGNYGYTF.

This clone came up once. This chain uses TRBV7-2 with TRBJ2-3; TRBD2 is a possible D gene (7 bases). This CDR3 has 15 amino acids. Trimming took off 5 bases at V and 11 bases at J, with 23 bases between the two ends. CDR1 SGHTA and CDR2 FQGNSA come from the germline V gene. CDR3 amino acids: CASSPPLAGAQEQYF. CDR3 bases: TGTGCCAGCAGCCCCCCATTGGCGGGGGCCCAAGAGCAGTATTTT.